This T cell receptor beta chain was identified in a study of T cell responses to AZD1222 COVID-19 vaccine. Study-level findings and limits: Baseline seropositivity occurred in only 5 to 7 AZD1222 recipients.

CDR1 is SGHTA and CDR2 is FQGNSA in the germline V gene. This CDR3 comprises 14 residues. The V gene end was trimmed by 5 bases and the J gene end by 13 bases; junction bases not matched to a gene: 13. Points on this clone: Its specificity is not known.

TCRdb keeps only in-frame clones here, not all; method: immunoSEQ multiplex PCR. The sample yields fewer than 90,000 clones, about 86% seen once. The V gene is TRBV7-2, the J gene TRBJ2-1; 8 positions agree with TRBD2. This specimen consisted of peripheral blood, obtained 28 days after the second AZD1222 dose. This receptor was obtained from an adult who received the AZD1222 COVID-19 vaccine. For the CDR3, the DNA is TGTGCCAGCAGCACCGGGACTAGAAAGGAGGCCCAGTTCTTC. Translated, it gives CASSTGTRKEAQFF.